This record concerns one TCR beta chain sequence. The clone's antigen remains unknown. No per-base quality is available; no much larger clone lies one base away. The sample belongs to a study of T cell changes during pregnancy in multiple sclerosis (dated by TCRdb to the late 2010s). In terms of the full investigation: The study examined how the T cell repertoire changed over the course of pregnancy in women with multiple sclerosis.

Library generation was performed with the immunoSEQ multiplex PCR assay. Not all clones reach the TCRdb copy of this immuneACCESS table, which keeps in-frame sequences only. Checked studies attribute under half of the gap to unresolved V genes and leave the rest unexplained. This sample comprises about 79,000 clones, 90% to 95% of them detected only once. The top ten constitute 0.4% to 0.6% of the sample. Taken from cysteine to phenylalanine, the CDR3 has 17 residues. Just CDR3 DNA is preserved here, 51 bases in frame from base 1. The germline V gene supplies CDR1 MGHRA and CDR2 YSYEKL. V and J lose 3 bases and 0 bases, and a span of 14 bases separates them.

The starting material was CD4+ T cells from peripheral blood mononuclear cells, obtained in the second trimester of pregnancy. The TCR sequence derives from a female donor with multiple sclerosis, enrolled in a pregnancy study. The chain uses TRBV4-1 and TRBJ2-2; the D segment could be TRBD2, given 5 matching bases. In nucleotides, the sequence is TGCGCCAGCAGCCATCCCCTAGCAGATGCGAACACCGGGGAGCTGTTTTTT. This codes for CASSHPLADANTGELFF.